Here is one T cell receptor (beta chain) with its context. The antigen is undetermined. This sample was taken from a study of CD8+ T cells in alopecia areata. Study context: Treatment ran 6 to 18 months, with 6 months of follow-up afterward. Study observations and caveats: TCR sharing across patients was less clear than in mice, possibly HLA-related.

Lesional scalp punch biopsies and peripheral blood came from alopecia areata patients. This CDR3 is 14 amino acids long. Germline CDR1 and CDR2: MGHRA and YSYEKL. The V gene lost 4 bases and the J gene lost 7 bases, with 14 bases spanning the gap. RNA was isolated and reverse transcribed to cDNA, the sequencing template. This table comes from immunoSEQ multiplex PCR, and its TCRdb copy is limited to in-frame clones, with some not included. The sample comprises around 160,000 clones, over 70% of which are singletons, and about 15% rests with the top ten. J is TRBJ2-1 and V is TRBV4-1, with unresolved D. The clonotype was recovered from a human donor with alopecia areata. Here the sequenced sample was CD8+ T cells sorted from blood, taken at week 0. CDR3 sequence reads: CASSPQGAGNEQFF. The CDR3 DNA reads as TGCGCCAGCAGCCCCCAAGGCGCCGGGAATGAGCAGTTCTTC.